This T cell receptor beta chain originates from a study of PD-L1 blockade in urothelial cancer. Study-wide context: T cells numbered a median of about 150,000 in the blood samples.

The CDR3 consists of 17 residues. Germline CDR1 and CDR2: SEHNR and FQNEAQ (reference sequence). V lost 4 bases, J lost 0 bases, and 16 bases lay in between. Sequencing was performed with immunoSEQ multiplex PCR; in TCRdb, only in-frame clones are kept and a portion is missing. This table has some 71,000 clones, approximately 91% appearing once. The chain combines TRBV7-9 with TRBJ1-3; D perhaps matches TRBD1 (6 bases). The sample here was PBMCs, taken around atezolizumab (anti-PD-L1) treatment. The TCR was taken from a man aged 55 to 69 with urothelial cancer. CDR3 coding DNA: TGTGCCAGCAGCTCCTCTCGCGGGGGGCTCTCTGGAAACACCATATATTTT. Protein: CASSSSRGGLSGNTIYF. The full variable domain, in which reference TRBV7-9 and TRBJ1-3 provide the parts outside the CDR3, is DTGVSQNPRHKITKRGQNVTFRCDPISEHNRLYWYRQTLGQGPEFLTYFQNEAQLEKSRLLSDRFSAERPKGSFSTLEIQRTEQGDSAMYLCASSSSRGGLSGNTIYFGEGSWLTVV.